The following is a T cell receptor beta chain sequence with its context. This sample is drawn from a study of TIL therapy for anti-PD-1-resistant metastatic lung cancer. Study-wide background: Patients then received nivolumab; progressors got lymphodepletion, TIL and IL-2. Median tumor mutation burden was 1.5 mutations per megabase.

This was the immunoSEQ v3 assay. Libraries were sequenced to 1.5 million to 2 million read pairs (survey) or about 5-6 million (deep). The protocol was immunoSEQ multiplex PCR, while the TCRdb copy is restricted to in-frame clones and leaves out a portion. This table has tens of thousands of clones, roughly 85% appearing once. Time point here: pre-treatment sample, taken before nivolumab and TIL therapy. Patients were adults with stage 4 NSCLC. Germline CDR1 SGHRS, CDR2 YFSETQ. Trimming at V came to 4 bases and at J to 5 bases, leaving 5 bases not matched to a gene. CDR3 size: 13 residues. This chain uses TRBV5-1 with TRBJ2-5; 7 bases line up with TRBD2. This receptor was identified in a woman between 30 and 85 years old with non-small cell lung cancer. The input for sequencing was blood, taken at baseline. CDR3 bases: TGCGCCAGCAGCCCGGGACTATCGGAGACCCAGTACTTC. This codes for CASSPGLSETQYF.